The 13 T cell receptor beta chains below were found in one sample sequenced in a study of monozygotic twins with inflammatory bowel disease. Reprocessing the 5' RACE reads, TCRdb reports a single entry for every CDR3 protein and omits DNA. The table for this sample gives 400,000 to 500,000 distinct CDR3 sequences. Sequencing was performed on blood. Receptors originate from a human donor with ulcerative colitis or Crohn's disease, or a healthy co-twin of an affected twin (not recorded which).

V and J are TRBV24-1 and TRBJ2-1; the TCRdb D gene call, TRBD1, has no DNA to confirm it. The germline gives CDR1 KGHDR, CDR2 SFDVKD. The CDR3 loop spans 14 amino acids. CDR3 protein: CATSNTQGRNEQFF.

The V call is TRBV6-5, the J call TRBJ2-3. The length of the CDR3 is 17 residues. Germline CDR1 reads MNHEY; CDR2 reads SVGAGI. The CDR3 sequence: CASSYSTGLAGTDTQYF.

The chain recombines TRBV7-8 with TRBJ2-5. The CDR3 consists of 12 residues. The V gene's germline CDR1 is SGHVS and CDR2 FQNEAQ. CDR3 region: CASSLKRETQYF.

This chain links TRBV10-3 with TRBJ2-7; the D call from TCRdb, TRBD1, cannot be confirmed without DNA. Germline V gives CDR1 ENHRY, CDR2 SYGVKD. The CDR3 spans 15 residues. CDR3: CAISSGDRGLGEQYF.

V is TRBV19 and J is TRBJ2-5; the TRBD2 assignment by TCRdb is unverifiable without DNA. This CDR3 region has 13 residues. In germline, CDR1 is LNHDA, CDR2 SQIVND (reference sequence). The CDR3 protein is CASSLQRQETQYF.

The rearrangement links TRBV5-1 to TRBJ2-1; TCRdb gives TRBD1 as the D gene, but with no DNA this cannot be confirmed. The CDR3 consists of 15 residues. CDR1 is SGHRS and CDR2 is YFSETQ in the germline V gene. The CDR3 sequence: CASKIQGNSYNEQFF.

CDR3 region: CASSLGQTLNGYTF. The chain employs TRBV11-2 and TRBJ1-2. The CDR3 extends over 14 amino acids. Per germline, CDR1 SGHAT and CDR2 FQNNGV.

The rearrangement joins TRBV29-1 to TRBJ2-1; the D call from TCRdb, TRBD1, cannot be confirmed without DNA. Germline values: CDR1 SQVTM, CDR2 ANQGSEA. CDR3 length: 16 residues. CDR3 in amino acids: CSVEVGGRPPINEQFF.

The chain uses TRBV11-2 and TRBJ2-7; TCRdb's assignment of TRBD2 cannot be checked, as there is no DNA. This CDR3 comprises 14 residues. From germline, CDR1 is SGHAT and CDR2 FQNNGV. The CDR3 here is CASSSPGLVSEQYF.

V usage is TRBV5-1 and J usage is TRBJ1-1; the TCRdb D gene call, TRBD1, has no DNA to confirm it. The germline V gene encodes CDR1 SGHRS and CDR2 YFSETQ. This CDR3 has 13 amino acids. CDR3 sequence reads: CASGATSNTEAFF. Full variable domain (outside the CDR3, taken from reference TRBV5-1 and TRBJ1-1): KAGVTQTPRYLIKTRGQQVTLSCSPISGHRSVSWYQQTPGQGLQFLFEYFSETQRNKGNFPGRFSGRQFSNSRSEMNVSTLELGDSALYLCASGATSNTEAFFGQGTRLTVV.

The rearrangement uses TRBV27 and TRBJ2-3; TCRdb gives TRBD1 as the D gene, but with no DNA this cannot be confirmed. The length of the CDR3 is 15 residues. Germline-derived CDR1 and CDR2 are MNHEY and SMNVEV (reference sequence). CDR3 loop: CASSSGTAVADTQYF.

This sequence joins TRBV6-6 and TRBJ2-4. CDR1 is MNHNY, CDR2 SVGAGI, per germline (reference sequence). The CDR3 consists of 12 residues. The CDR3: CASSPPENIQYF.

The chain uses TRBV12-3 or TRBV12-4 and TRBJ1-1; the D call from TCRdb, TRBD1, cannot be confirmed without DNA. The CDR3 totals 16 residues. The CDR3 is CASSPGTGVQYTEAFF.